This note documents a single T cell receptor (beta chain) sequence. The CDR3 consists of 15 residues. V gave up 1 base and J gave up 3 bases, with 11 bases separating them. The germline CDR1 and CDR2 sequences are SGHTS and YDEGEE. This record comes from a study of blood T cell repertoires in COVID-19. The overall study: Spain, Italy and the United States supplied samples that represented acute and convalescent COVID-19. T cells, B-cell-depleted T cells, or PBMCs supplied cDNA or gDNA.

Authors' data handling: Amplification of reference gene primers provided the estimated nucleated cell counts. TCRdb's table, derived via immunoSEQ multiplex PCR, lists solely in-frame clones and lacks some. V and J calls and clone size are copied from that table; D and trimming were computed from the DNA. This sample has around 260,000 clones, with over 65% found just once. Sequences were obtained from peripheral blood. This chain connects TRBV5-8 to TRBJ1-5; no firm D call. This TCR derives from a man aged 55 to 69 who had recovered from COVID-19. Here the CDR3 reads CASSLRVRNNQPQHF. The DNA of the CDR3 is TGTGCCAGCAGCTTGCGGGTGCGGAACAATCAGCCCCAGCATTTT.